These 2 T cell receptor beta chains were sequenced from one sample in a study of human T cells and chemical hapten exposure (dated by TCRdb to the early 2020s). The time point label, read with the paper, signifies: patch test 3, about 24 weeks after DPC sensitization. Interpreted using the paper, the treatment or condition label stands for: therapeutic diphenylcyclopropenone sensitization with weekly scalp DPC. The library relied on RACE. Sequencing instrument: NextSeq 500. The public reads were reanalyzed by TCRdb: fastp trimming at Q25, MiXCR alignment, in-frame beta chains only. Records with the same CDR3 protein are collapsed into one entry carrying the most frequent genes and DNA. Present in this sample are about 170,000 distinct CDR3 sequences, about a quarter of which were seen just once. The ten biggest clones cover around 2.3% of the sample. Material: whole blood, obtained in connection with sensitization to the hapten diphenylcyclopropenone (DPC). The receptors originated from a woman aged 18-29 years with alopecia areata. Some clones in this sample may be carry-over from other donors' samples.

The rearrangement uses TRBV6-1 and TRBJ1-3, with 9 bases matching TRBD1. After removal of 7 bases from V and 2 bases from J, the junction contained 12 bases not matched to a gene. In germline, CDR1 is MNHNS, CDR2 SASEGT. This CDR3 is built from 17 residues. The CDR3 DNA sequence: TGTGCCAGCAAGCGGGACAGGGCTCGATCGGCTGGAAACACCATATATTTT. It encodes CASKRDRARSAGNTIYF.

The chain uses TRBV24-1 and TRBJ2-1; 8 positions agree with TRBD2. J was trimmed by 7 bases and V by 9 bases; bases with no gene match: 10. The CDR3 spans 14 residues. Germline CDR1 reads KGHDR; CDR2 reads SFDVKD. The DNA of the CDR3 is TGTGCCACCGTAGACGGGGGGGATGTGAATGAGCAGTTCTTC. This gives the protein CATVDGGDVNEQFF.